The source of this TCR beta chain is a study of blood T cell repertoires in COVID-19. At the level of the study: There were acute and convalescent COVID-19 samples, and they came from the United States, Italy and Spain.

Per the authors' pipeline: Using reference gene primer amplification, nucleated cell counts were estimated. Clones were read by immunoSEQ multiplex PCR, and TCRdb kept only the in-frame ones, dropping some. The V and J calls and clone size come from that table; D and trimming were worked out from the DNA. This sample yields more than 80,000 clones, of which roughly 88% are seen a single time; approximately 8.1% belongs to the top ten. V shed 0 bases and J 3 bases; nucleotides not matched to a gene: 6. Germline loops: CDR1 GTSNPN, CDR2 SVGIG (reference sequence). This CDR3 comprises 17 residues. The TCR was taken from a man aged 50 to 59 with active COVID-19. The material sequenced was peripheral blood. The chain has TRBV30 and TRBJ2-3; TRBD2 matches 13 bases. CDR3 sequence reads: CAWSVSRTSGSTDTQYF. As DNA, the CDR3 is TGTGCCTGGAGTGTATCCCGGACTAGCGGGAGTACAGATACGCAGTATTTT.